Detailed here is one TCR beta chain. Its specificity is unknown. This entry is derived from a study of vaccination effects on CD4 cells after COVID-19. The protocol was immunoSEQ multiplex PCR, while the TCRdb copy is restricted to in-frame clones and leaves out a portion. The table lists 45,000 or so clones, about three quarters of them singletons. Cultured cells yielded isolated CD4+ T cells after more than nine days. IL-2 medium supplanted half the medium on days 3 and 7. Germline V gene data show CDR1 as MNHEY and CDR2 as SVGAGI. Trimming removed 4 bases from V and 7 bases from J, with 20 bases in between. The CDR3 extends over 15 amino acids.

This clonotype was sampled from a human donor who had a prior SARS-CoV-2 infection. The chain joins TRBV6-5 to TRBJ2-7; TRBD2 is a possible D gene (6 bases). The sample in question was CD4+ T cells from PBMCs cultured without peptide, obtained before COVID-19 vaccination. CDR3 DNA sequence: TGTGCCAGCAGTTGGTCCGGGACTTCCCTAGAGGAGCAGTACTTC. This translates into CASSWSGTSLEEQYF.